This T cell receptor (beta chain) was captured in a study of blood T cells in healthy people across ages. Study conclusions and caveats: Strong correlation was found linking TCR beta diversity to naive T cell percentage.

Donors gave roughly 10 milliliters of peripheral blood apiece. A second PCR, run for about 7 to 11 cycles, used a sample-barcoded 5' primer plus a J-beta primer mix. TCRdb reprocessed the 5' RACE reads via MiXCR and lists one record per CDR3 protein. This table has hundreds of thousands of distinct CDR3 sequences, 53% appearing once. A word on this clonotype: Its matching antigen is unknown.

Germline V gene lookup returns CDR1 MNHNS and CDR2 SASEGT. Deletions cut 7 bases from V and 8 bases from J, with 17 bases between. The CDR3 spans 14 residues. This chain connects TRBV6-1 to TRBJ1-4; D is unclear. This clonotype was sampled from a man older than 75 in good health. The sample consisted of blood. The CDR3 DNA is TGTGCCAGCAACTCCACCGTGGGAATCGAAAAACTGTTTTTT. Protein product: CASNSTVGIEKLFF.